The clone carrying this T cell receptor beta chain was observed a handful of times. This sample stems from a study of cytomegalovirus exposure and HLA in healthy donors. Amplification used 60 Vbeta primers and 13 Jbeta primers. Sequencing was performed with immunoSEQ multiplex PCR; in TCRdb, only in-frame clones are kept and a portion is missing. Among some 87,000 clones, approximately 80% were seen once, and the ten largest hold around 3%. The material sequenced was PBMCs. The sequence was collected from a man aged 25 to 40 in good health and CMV-seronegative.

In DNA form, the CDR3 reads TGTGCCAGCAATACCCAACCAACTAATGAGCAGTTCTTC. Translating gives CASNTQPTNEQFF. The V gene is TRBV6-1, the J gene TRBJ2-1; D gene uncertain. Germline V gene lookup returns CDR1 MNHNS and CDR2 SASEGT. V shed 7 bases and J shed 7 bases, with 14 bases lying between them. This CDR3 is built from 13 residues.